These T cell receptor beta chains were read from a single sample in a study of OX40 agonist ivuxolimab in advanced cancers. The data were produced by immunoSEQ multiplex PCR, yet TCRdb's version contains in-frame clones alone and is incomplete. The data show over 20,000 clones, around 79% seen once. The specimen was CD4+ or CD8+ T cells sorted from blood, collected in a trial of the OX40 agonist ivuxolimab. These receptor sequences come from an adult with an advanced solid tumor such as melanoma, head and neck, liver or kidney cancer. Each CDR3 is given with its conserved first and last residue. A D gene is named only where the DNA matches it firmly. The size entry is marked missing in some rows and otherwise reads once, few, many or a size class.

d_gene: .
v_gene: TRBV7-3
j_gene: TRBJ2-1
abundance: .
CDR3nt: TGTGCCAGCAGCTTAACGCCCCAGTCGATTACCAATGAGCAGTTCTTC
CDR3aa: CASSLTPQSITNEQFF

d_gene: TRBD1
v_gene: TRBV5-1
j_gene: TRBJ1-2
abundance: .
CDR3nt: TGCGCCAGCAGGATTCGGCAGGGGGCGCAGGGCTACACCTTC
CDR3aa: CASRIRQGAQGYTF

d_gene: .
v_gene: TRBV7-2
j_gene: TRBJ1-1
abundance: .
CDR3nt: TGTGCCAGCAGCTTTTCAGGGGACACTGAAGCTTTCTTT
CDR3aa: CASSFSGDTEAFF

d_gene: TRBD1
v_gene: TRBV5-8
j_gene: TRBJ1-4
abundance: .
CDR3nt: TGTGCCAGCAGCTCCGGGACAGCCGGTGAAAAACTGTTTTTT
CDR3aa: CASSSGTAGEKLFF

d_gene: .
v_gene: TRBV2
j_gene: TRBJ2-7
abundance: .
CDR3nt: TGTGCCAGCAGTTCACCGGGTTCGGGAGAGCAGTACTTC
CDR3aa: CASSSPGSGEQYF

d_gene: .
v_gene: TRBV18
j_gene: TRBJ1-1
abundance: once
CDR3nt: TGTGCCAGCTCACCACCATGGGGGGGGACTGAAGCTTTCTTT
CDR3aa: CASSPPWGGTEAFF

d_gene: .
v_gene: TRBV20-1
j_gene: TRBJ1-4
abundance: .
CDR3nt: TGCAGTGGGGGTACTAATGAAAAACTGTTTTTT
CDR3aa: CSGGTNEKLFF

d_gene: TRBD1
v_gene: TRBV9
j_gene: TRBJ2-3
abundance: .
CDR3nt: TGTGCCAGCAGCGTAGGGGGACAGGGAGCAAATACGCAGTATTTT
CDR3aa: CASSVGGQGANTQYF

d_gene: .
v_gene: TRBV19
j_gene: TRBJ2-7
abundance: once
CDR3nt: TGTGCCAGTAGTATAGCCCAGACCCCGATCTACGAGCAGTACTTC
CDR3aa: CASSIAQTPIYEQYF

d_gene: .
v_gene: TRBV7-9
j_gene: TRBJ1-6
abundance: .
CDR3nt: TGTGCCAGCAGCTCAACAGGGAGCTCCTATAATTCACCCCTCCACTTT
CDR3aa: CASSSTGSSYNSPLHF

d_gene: .
v_gene: TRBV2
j_gene: TRBJ1-1
abundance: .
CDR3nt: TGTGCCAGCAGTGATCTAGTGGGCCCTGAAGCTTTCTTT
CDR3aa: CASSDLVGPEAFF

d_gene: .
v_gene: TRBV19
j_gene: TRBJ2-5
abundance: .
CDR3nt: TGTGCCAGTAGTATGGGTGGAACTGAAGAGACCCAGTACTTC
CDR3aa: CASSMGGTEETQYF

d_gene: TRBD1
v_gene: TRBV7-2
j_gene: TRBJ1-5
abundance: .
CDR3nt: TGTGCCAGCACCGCGACAGGGCTGAGCAATCAGCCCCAGCATTTT
CDR3aa: CASTATGLSNQPQHF

d_gene: TRBD1
v_gene: TRBV5-1
j_gene: TRBJ1-3
abundance: .
CDR3nt: TGCGCCAGCAGCTTGCGACAGGGGGCAAACACCATATATTTT
CDR3aa: CASSLRQGANTIYF

d_gene: .
v_gene: TRBV6-4
j_gene: TRBJ2-4
abundance: .
CDR3nt: TGTGCCAGCAGTGAAAACGCAGGGGAGGAAAACATTCAGTACTTC
CDR3aa: CASSENAGEENIQYF